What follows are 20 T cell receptor beta chains derived from one specimen sequenced in a study of cytomegalovirus exposure and HLA in healthy donors. 13 Jbeta primers and 60 Vbeta primers were used for the PCR. Sequencing used immunoSEQ multiplex PCR; TCRdb keeps in-frame clones, though not all of them. The sample has 180,000 or so clones; 81% are singletons. Material: PBMCs. Receptor source: a woman aged 18-35 years in good health and CMV-seropositive.

The rearrangement links TRBV4-1 to TRBJ2-4, with D possibly matching TRBD2 (7 bases). V was clipped by 4 bases and J by 5 bases, with 21 bases between them. This CDR3 is 17 amino acids long. CDR1 and CDR2 (germline): MGHRA, YSYEKL. The chain's CDR3 is CASSLGGGREKENIQYF. The DNA of the CDR3 is TGCGCCAGCAGCCTGGGGGGGGGCAGGGAGAAAGAAAACATTCAGTACTTC.

This clone came up a few times. The V gene is TRBV19, the J gene TRBJ2-1, with 10 bases identical to TRBD1. This CDR3 spans 14 amino acids. Losses at the gene ends were 8 bases for V and 10 bases for J; bases not matched to a gene: 11. Germline CDR1 LNHDA, CDR2 SQIVND (reference sequence). In DNA form, the CDR3 reads TGTGCCAGTGGCCGGGACAGGGGAAGGCGGGAGCAGTTCTTC. Translation: CASGRDRGRREQFF.

The chain uses TRBV18 and TRBJ1-5; 9 nucleotides match TRBD1. The germline CDR1 and CDR2 sequences are KGHSH and LQKENI. This CDR3 contains 17 residues. V was clipped by 2 bases and J by 2 bases; unmatched bases: 7. The CDR3 DNA follows: TGTGCCAGCTCACCAGACAGGGGGGCGTATGGCAATCAGCCCCAGCATTTT. This sequence encodes CASSPDRGAYGNQPQHF.

In its sample, this clone was seen once. The chain combines TRBV19 with TRBJ2-3, with D hard to call. Trimming shortened V by 7 bases and J by 1 base, and 12 bases separated the two germline ends. The CDR3 is 14 amino acids. The germline gives CDR1 LNHDA, CDR2 SQIVND (reference sequence). CDR3: CASKWRLCTDTQYF. CDR3 DNA sequence: TGTGCCAGTAAGTGGAGACTTTGCACAGATACGCAGTATTTT.

Details on this clone: Its ends do not fully match the called genes, so a read error is possible. V usage is TRBV13 and J usage is TRBJ2-6, with 9 bases fitting TRBD1. Germline V CDR1 and CDR2: PRHDT, FYEKMQ (reference sequence). The CDR3 covers 19 residues. CDR3 DNA: TGTGCCAGCAGCCTACAGGGGGCGCAATTGGAATCTGGGGCCAACGGCCTGACTTTC. This encodes CASSLQGAQLESGANGLTF.

The chain carries TRBV6-6 and TRBJ2-7, with TRBD1 matching 7 bases. This CDR3 is built from 13 residues. Germline CDR1 and CDR2: MNHNY and SVGAGI (reference sequence). V was clipped by 2 bases and J by 6 bases; unmatched bases: 4. The CDR3 DNA follows: TGTGCCAGCAGTTACCGGGACAGAGGCGAGCAGTACTTC. Protein: CASSYRDRGEQYF.

This chain links TRBV13 with TRBJ2-3, with D possibly matching TRBD2 (5 bases). Trimming took 5 bases from V and 5 from J, leaving 11 bases between them. CDR1 PRHDT and CDR2 FYEKMQ come from the germline V gene (reference sequence). There are 13 residues in the CDR3. In nucleotides, the CDR3 is TGTGCCAGCAGCAGTCTAGGAGGAGATACGCAGTATTTT. It encodes CASSSLGGDTQYF.

The V call is TRBV7-9, the J call TRBJ1-2; 7 nucleotides match TRBD1. From germline, CDR1 is SEHNR and CDR2 FQNEAQ (reference sequence). The junction had 5 bases not matched to a gene; V was cut back by 0 bases and J by 7 bases. The CDR3 consists of 14 residues. The CDR3 sequence: CASSLAAGGSGYTF. Here the CDR3 DNA reads TGTGCCAGCAGCTTAGCGGCAGGGGGGTCTGGCTACACCTTC. Full variable domain (rest looked up from reference TRBV7-9 and TRBJ1-2): DTGVSQNPRHKITKRGQNVTFRCDPISEHNRLYWYRQTLGQGPEFLTYFQNEAQLEKSRLLSDRFSAERPKGSFSTLEIQRTEQGDSAMYLCASSLAAGGSGYTFGSGTRLTVV.

The chain recombines TRBV7-2 with TRBJ1-4; 8 bases line up with TRBD1. Per the germline V gene, CDR1 is SGHTA and CDR2 is FQGNSA. The CDR3 covers 14 residues. Losses at the gene ends were 4 bases for V and 4 bases for J; bases not matched to a gene: 2. The CDR3 DNA reads TGTGCCAGCAGCTGGACAGGGCTTAATGAAAAACTGTTTTTT. This codes for CASSWTGLNEKLFF.

This clone came up once. The rearrangement uses TRBV5-1 and TRBJ1-4, with 7 bases identical to TRBD1. Unmatched junction bases numbered 9, after V lost 4 bases and J lost 3 bases. Germline lookup yields CDR1 SGHRS and CDR2 YFSETQ. CDR3 length: 16 residues. The CDR3 loop reads CASSTRDRAANEKLFF. DNA for the CDR3: TGCGCCAGCAGCACCCGAGACAGGGCCGCTAATGAAAAACTGTTTTTT. The full variable domain, in which reference TRBV5-1 and TRBJ1-4 provide the parts outside the CDR3, is KAGVTQTPRYLIKTRGQQVTLSCSPISGHRSVSWYQQTPGQGLQFLFEYFSETQRNKGNFPGRFSGRQFSNSRSEMNVSTLELGDSALYLCASSTRDRAANEKLFFGSGTQLSVL.

This clone has more than one count but fewer than ten. The rearrangement links TRBV25-1 to TRBJ2-3; D is perhaps TRBD2 (6 bases). Germline V lookup: CDR1 MGHDK, CDR2 SYGVNS. The V gene lost 6 bases and the J gene lost 9 bases, with 22 bases spanning the gap. CDR3 size: 15 residues. The DNA of the CDR3 is TGTGCCAGCAGCTCTGATGGGGGGTTCGGGGAGACGCAGTATTTT. Translating gives CASSSDGGFGETQYF.

The CDR3 sequence: CASSDLTGYIQYF. CDR3 DNA: TGTGCCAGCAGTGACTTGACAGGGTACATTCAGTACTTC. V is TRBV2 and J is TRBJ2-4, with 7 bases aligning to TRBD1. Trimming removed 3 bases from V and 8 bases from J; junction bases left unmatched: 4. The CDR3 consists of 13 residues. In germline, CDR1 is SNHLY, CDR2 FYNNEI.

The chain combines TRBV5-4 with TRBJ1-4; 8 bases are a match to TRBD1. There are 16 residues in the CDR3. Germline V gene lookup returns CDR1 SGHNT and CDR2 YYREEE (reference sequence). The V and J ends lost 4 bases and 0 bases, in that order; junction bases with no gene match: 5. The CDR3 loop is CASSLTGDATNEKLFF. The CDR3 nucleotides are TGTGCCAGCAGCCTGACAGGGGATGCAACTAATGAAAAACTGTTTTTT.

The CDR3 nucleotides are TGTGCCAGCAGATTCCTGACAGATAGCACAGATACGCAGTATTTT. Translated, it gives CASRFLTDSTDTQYF. The chain carries TRBV6-1 and TRBJ2-3; weak D call: TRBD1 (5 bases). CDR1 and CDR2 from the germline V gene are MNHNS and SASEGT. Trimming removed 6 bases from V and 0 bases from J, with 13 bases in between. This CDR3 is 15 amino acids long.

This chain uses TRBV2 with TRBJ1-6, with D possibly being TRBD1 (5 bases). V was trimmed by 8 bases and J by 5 bases, leaving 25 bases between them. This CDR3 comprises 18 residues. From germline, CDR1 is SNHLY and CDR2 FYNNEI. In DNA, the CDR3 is TGTGCCAGCGGCGTCCCAGCGGGGCGGGGGTCTGATAATTCACCCCTCCACTTT. Its translation is CASGVPAGRGSDNSPLHF.

The chain is built from TRBV10-3 and TRBJ2-5; TRBD1 aligns across 7 bases. CDR3 size: 14 residues. CDR1 and CDR2 from the germline V gene are ENHRY and SYGVKD. The J segment lost 5 bases and the V segment lost 2 bases, leaving 5 bases of the junction unmatched. This chain's CDR3 is CAISEDRAWETQYF. CDR3 DNA sequence: TGTGCCATCAGTGAGGACAGGGCTTGGGAGACCCAGTACTTC.

This sequence joins TRBV6-5 and TRBJ2-2, with 9 bases fitting TRBD1. The CDR3 runs to 13 residues. The V segment lost 6 bases and the J segment 7 bases; nucleotides outside the gene matches: 3. Germline-derived CDR1 and CDR2 are MNHEY and SVGAGI. CDR3 sequence: CASRGQGFGELFF. CDR3 nucleotides: TGTGCCAGCAGGGGACAGGGATTCGGGGAGCTGTTTTTT.

V usage is TRBV6-1 and J usage is TRBJ2-1, with D unresolved. The germline gives CDR1 MNHNS, CDR2 SASEGT. This CDR3 is 15 amino acids long. The germline V and J ends were trimmed by 3 bases and 6 bases, with 15 bases remaining between them. CDR3 bases: TGTGCCAGCAGTGATCGGGTTAGTGGCCTCAATGAGCAGTTCTTC. As protein: CASSDRVSGLNEQFF.

The gene calls are TRBV2 and TRBJ2-5; tentatively, D is TRBD2 (6 bases). CDR1 SNHLY and CDR2 FYNNEI come from the germline V gene. V shed 6 bases and J shed 7 bases, with 21 bases lying between them. This CDR3 is 15 amino acids long. This chain's CDR3 is CASRGTRRAGRTQYF. The CDR3 DNA reads as TGTGCCAGCAGAGGGACCAGGCGGGCCGGGAGGACCCAGTACTTC. Combining the CDR3 with reference TRBV2 and TRBJ2-5 gives the whole variable domain EPEVTQTPSHQVTQMGQEVILRCVPISNHLYFYWYRQILGQKVEFLVSFYNNEISEKSEIFDDQFSVERPDGSNFTLKIRSTKLEDSAMYFCASRGTRRAGRTQYFGPGTRLLVL.

This clone was recorded only once. The V and J genes are TRBV2 and TRBJ1-2; D is undetermined. From germline, CDR1 is SNHLY and CDR2 FYNNEI. The CDR3 spans 13 residues. The V end was cut by 7 bases, the J end by 2 bases, with 11 bases between. CDR3 bases: TGTGCCAGCATGGAGGACGGAAACTATGGCTACACCTTC. Amino acid sequence: CASMEDGNYGYTF.